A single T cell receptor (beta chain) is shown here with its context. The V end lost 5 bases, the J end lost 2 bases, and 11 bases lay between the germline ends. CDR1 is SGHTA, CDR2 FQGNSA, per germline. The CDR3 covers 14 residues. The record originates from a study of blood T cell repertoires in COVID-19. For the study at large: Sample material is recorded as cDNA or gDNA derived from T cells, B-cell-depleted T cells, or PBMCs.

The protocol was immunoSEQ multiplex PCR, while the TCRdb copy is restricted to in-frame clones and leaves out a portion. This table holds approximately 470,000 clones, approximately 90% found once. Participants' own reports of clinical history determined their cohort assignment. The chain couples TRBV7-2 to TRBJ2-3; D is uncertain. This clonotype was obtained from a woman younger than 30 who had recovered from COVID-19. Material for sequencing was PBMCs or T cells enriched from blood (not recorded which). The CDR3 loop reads CASSPKLATDTQYF. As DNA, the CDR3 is TGTGCCAGCAGCCCAAAGTTAGCCACAGATACGCAGTATTTT.